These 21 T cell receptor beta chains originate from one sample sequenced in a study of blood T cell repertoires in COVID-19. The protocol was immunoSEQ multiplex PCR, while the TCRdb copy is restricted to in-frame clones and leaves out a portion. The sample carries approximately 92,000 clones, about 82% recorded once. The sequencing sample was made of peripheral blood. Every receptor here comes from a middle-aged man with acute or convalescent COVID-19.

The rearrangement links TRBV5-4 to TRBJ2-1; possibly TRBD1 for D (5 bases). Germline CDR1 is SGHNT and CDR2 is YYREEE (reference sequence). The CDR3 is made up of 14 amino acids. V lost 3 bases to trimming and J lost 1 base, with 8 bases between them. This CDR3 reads CASSSAGSYNEQFF. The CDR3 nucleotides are TGTGCCAGCAGCTCGGCAGGGTCCTACAATGAGCAGTTCTTC.

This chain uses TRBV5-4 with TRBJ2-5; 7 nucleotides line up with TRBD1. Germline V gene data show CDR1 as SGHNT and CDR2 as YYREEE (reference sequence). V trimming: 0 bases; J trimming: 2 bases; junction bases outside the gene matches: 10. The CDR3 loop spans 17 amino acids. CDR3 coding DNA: TGTGCCAGCAGCTTGGACCCCGACAGGGTAAAACAAGAGACCCAGTACTTC. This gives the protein CASSLDPDRVKQETQYF.

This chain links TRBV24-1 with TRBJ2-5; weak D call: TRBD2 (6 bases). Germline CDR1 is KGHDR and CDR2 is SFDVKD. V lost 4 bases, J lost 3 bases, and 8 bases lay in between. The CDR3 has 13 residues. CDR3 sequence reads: CATSEGGEETQYF. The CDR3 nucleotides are TGTGCCACCAGTGAGGGGGGAGAAGAGACCCAGTACTTC.

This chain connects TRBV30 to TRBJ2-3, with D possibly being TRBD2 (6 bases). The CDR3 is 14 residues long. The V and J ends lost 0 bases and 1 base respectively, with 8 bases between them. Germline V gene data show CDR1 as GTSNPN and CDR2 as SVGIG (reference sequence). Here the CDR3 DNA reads TGTGCCTGGAGTGTACGCGGGGGCACAGATACGCAGTATTTT. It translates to CAWSVRGGTDTQYF. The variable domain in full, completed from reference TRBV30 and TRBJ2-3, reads SQTIHQWPATLVQPVGSPLSLECTVEGTSNPNLYWYRQAAGRGLQLLFYSVGIGQISSEVPQNLSASRPQDRQFILSSKKLLLSDSGFYLCAWSVRGGTDTQYFGPGTRLTVL.

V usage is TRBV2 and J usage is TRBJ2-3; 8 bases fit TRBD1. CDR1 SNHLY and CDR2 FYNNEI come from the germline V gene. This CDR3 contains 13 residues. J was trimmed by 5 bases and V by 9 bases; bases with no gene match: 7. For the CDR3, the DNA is TGTGCCAGACTGACAGGGGACAAAGATACGCAGTATTTT. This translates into CARLTGDKDTQYF.

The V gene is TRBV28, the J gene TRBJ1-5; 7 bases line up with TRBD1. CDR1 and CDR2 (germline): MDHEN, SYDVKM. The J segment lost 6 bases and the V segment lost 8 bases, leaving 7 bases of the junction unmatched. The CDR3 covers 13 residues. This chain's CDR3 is CASLQGSSQPQHF. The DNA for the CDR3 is TGTGCCAGCCTACAGGGGTCTAGTCAGCCCCAGCATTTT.

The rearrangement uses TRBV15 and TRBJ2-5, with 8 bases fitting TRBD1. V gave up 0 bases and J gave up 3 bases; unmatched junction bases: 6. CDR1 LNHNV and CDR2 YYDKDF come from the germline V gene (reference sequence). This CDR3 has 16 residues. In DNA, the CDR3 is TGTGCCACCAGCAGAGATTGGGGACAGGCGGAAGAGACCCAGTACTTC. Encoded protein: CATSRDWGQAEETQYF.

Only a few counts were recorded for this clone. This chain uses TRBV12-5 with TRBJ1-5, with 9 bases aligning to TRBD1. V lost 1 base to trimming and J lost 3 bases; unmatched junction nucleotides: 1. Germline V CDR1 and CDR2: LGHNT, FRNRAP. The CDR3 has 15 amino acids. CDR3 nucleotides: TGTGCTAGTGGTTTGGGGACAGGGGACAATCAGCCCCAGCATTTT. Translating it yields CASGLGTGDNQPQHF.

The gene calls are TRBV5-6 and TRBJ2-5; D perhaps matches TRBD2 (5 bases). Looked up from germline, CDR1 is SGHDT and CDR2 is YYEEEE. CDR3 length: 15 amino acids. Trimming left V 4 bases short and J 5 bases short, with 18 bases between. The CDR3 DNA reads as TGTGCCAGCAGCCCAGACGTAGGCCGAGGGGAGACCCAGTACTTC. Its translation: CASSPDVGRGETQYF.

The CDR3 DNA sequence: TGTGCCAGCAGTGACAGGCAGGATGACTATGGCTACACCTTC. This sequence encodes CASSDRQDDYGYTF. V is TRBV6-4 and J is TRBJ1-2; D not resolved. Between the trimmed V and J ends, which lost 2 bases and 3 bases, there was a span of 10 bases. This CDR3 is built from 14 residues. CDR1 is MRHNA and CDR2 is SNTAGT in the germline V gene.

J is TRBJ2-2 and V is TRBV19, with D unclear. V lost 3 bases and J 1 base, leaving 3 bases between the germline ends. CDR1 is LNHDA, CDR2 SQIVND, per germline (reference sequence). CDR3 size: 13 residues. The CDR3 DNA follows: TGTGCCAGTAGTATCGGGAACACCGGGGAGCTGTTTTTT. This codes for CASSIGNTGELFF.

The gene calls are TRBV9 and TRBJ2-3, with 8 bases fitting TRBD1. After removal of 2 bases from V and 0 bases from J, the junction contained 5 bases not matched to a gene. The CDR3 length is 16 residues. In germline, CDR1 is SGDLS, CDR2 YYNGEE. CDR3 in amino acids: CASSVTGVGSTDTQYF. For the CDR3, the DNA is TGTGCCAGCAGCGTGACAGGGGTAGGGAGCACAGATACGCAGTATTTT.

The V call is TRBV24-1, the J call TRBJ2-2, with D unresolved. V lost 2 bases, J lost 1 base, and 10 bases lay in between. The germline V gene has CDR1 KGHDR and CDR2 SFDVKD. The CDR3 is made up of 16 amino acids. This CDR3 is CATSDSGGVNTGELFF. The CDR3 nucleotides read TGTGCCACCAGTGATTCAGGTGGCGTGAACACCGGGGAGCTGTTTTTT.

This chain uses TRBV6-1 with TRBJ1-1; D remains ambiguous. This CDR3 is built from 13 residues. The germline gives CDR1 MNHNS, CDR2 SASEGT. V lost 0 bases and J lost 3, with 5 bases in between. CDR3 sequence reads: CASSEAGDTEAFF. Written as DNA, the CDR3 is TGTGCCAGCAGTGAAGCCGGTGACACTGAAGCTTTCTTT.

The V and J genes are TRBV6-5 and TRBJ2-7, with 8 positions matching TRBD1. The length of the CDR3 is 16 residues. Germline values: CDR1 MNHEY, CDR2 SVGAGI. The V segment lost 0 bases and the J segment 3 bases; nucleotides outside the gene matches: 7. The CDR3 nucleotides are TGTGCCAGCAGTTACTCGAGGGGCGGACAGGGCTACGAGCAGTACTTC. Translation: CASSYSRGGQGYEQYF.

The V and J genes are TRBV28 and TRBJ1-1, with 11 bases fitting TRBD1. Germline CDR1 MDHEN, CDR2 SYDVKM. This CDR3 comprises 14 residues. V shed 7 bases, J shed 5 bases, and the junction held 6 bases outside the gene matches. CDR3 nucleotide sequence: TGTGCCAGCACTCGGACAGGGGGCATGACTGAAGCTTTCTTT. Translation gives CASTRTGGMTEAFF.

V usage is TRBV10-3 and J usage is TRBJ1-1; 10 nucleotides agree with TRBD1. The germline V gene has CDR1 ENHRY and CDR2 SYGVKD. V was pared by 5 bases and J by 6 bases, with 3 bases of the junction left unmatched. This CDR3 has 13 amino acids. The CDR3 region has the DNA TGTGCCATCAGTAAGGACAGGGGGTCTGAAGCTTTCTTT. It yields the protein CAISKDRGSEAFF.

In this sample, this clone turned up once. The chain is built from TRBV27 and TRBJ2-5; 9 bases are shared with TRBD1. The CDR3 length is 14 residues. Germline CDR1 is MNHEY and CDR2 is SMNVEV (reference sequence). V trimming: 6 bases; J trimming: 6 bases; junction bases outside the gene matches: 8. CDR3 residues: CASSPGDREQTQYF. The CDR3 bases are TGTGCCAGCAGCCCCGGGGACAGGGAACAGACCCAGTACTTC.

CDR3: CASSSPGTSGINEQFF. The CDR3 region has the DNA TGTGCCAGCAGCTCCCCCGGGACTAGCGGGATCAATGAGCAGTTCTTC. The rearrangement joins TRBV7-9 to TRBJ2-1; 13 bases line up with TRBD2. This CDR3 region has 16 residues. Germline CDR1 and CDR2: SEHNR and FQNEAQ (reference sequence). The junction had 6 bases not matched to a gene; V was cut back by 4 bases and J by 6 bases. Based on the CDR3 plus reference TRBV7-9 and TRBJ2-1, the full variable domain is DTGVSQNPRHKITKRGQNVTFRCDPISEHNRLYWYRQTLGQGPEFLTYFQNEAQLEKSRLLSDRFSAERPKGSFSTLEIQRTEQGDSAMYLCASSSPGTSGINEQFFGPGTRLTVL.

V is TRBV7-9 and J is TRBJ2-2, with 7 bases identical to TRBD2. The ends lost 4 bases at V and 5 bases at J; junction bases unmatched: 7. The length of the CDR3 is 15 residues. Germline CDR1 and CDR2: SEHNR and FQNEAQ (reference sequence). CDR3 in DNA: TGTGCCAGCAGCTCAAGCGGGGCACAAACCGGGGAGCTGTTTTTT. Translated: CASSSSGAQTGELFF.

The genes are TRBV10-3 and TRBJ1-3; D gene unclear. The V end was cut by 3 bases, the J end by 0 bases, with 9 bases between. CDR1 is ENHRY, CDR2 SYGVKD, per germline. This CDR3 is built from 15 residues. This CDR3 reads CAISETESSGNTIYF. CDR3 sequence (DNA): TGTGCCATCAGTGAAACAGAGTCCTCTGGAAACACCATATATTTT.